Listed here is a single T cell receptor (beta chain). Original processing methods: How many nucleated cells were present was estimated from reference gene primer amplification. Measured with immunoSEQ multiplex PCR; TCRdb has only the in-frame clones, and not every one. V, J and clone size were drawn from that table, and D and trimming were deduced from the DNA. Among around 100,000 clones listed, roughly 82% were seen once. This CDR3 contains 15 residues. The sample originates from a study of blood T cell repertoires in COVID-19. The overall study: Whether acute or convalescent, the COVID-19 samples came from the United States, Italy and Spain. T cells, B-cell-depleted T cells, or PBMCs supplied cDNA or gDNA.

The J gene is TRBJ1-1, the V gene TRBV12-1. TRBV12-1 corresponds to a pseudogene. The source material was peripheral blood. The origin of this receptor is a man in his 60s with acute or convalescent COVID-19. In nucleotides, the CDR3 is TGTGCCAGCAGCTTCAGCATCAAGGCGGACACTGAAGCTTTCTTT. Translation: CASSFSIKADTEAFF.